The entry below gives a single T cell receptor beta chain sequence along with its context. The data belong to a study of blood T cell repertoires in COVID-19. There are 16 residues in the CDR3. Trimming took off 6 bases at V and 6 bases at J, with 22 bases between the two ends. Germline assignment: CDR1 MNHEY and CDR2 SVGEGT. The table came from immunoSEQ multiplex PCR; TCRdb's copy has only in-frame clones and leaves some out. The sample has approximately 350,000 clones; around four fifths are singletons. Material for sequencing was peripheral blood. This TCR was sampled from a man aged 25-40 years with active or convalescent COVID-19. V and J are TRBV6-2 or TRBV6-3 and TRBJ2-3, with D perhaps TRBD2 (6 bases). Here the CDR3 reads CASSPRGIGELDTQYF. The CDR3 bases are TGTGCCAGCAGCCCTCGGGGGATCGGGGAGCTTGATACGCAGTATTTT.